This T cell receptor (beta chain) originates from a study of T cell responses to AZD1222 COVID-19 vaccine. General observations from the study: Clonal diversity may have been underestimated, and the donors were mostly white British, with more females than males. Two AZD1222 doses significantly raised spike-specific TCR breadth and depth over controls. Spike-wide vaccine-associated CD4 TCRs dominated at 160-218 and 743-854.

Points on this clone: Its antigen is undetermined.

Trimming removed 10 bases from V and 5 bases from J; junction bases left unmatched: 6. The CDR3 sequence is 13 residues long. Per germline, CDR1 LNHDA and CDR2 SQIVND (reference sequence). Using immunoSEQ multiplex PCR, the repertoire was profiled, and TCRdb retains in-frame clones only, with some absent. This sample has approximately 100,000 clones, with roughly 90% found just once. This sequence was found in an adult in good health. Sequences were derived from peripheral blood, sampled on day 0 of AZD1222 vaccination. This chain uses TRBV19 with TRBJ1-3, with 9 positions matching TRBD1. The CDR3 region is CATGDRDRNTIYF. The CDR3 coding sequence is TGTGCCACCGGGGACAGGGATAGAAACACCATATATTTT.